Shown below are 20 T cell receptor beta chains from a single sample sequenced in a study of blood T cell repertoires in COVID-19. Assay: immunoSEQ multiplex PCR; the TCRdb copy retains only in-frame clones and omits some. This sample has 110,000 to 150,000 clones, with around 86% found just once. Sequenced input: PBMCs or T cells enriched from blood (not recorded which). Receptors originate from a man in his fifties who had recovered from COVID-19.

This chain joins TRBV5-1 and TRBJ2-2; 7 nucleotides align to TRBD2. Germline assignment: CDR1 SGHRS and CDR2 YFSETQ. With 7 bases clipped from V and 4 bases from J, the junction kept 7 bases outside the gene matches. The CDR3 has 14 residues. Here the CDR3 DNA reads TGCGCCAGCGGGTCGGGACTATTCACCGGGGAGCTGTTTTTT. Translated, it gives CASGSGLFTGELFF.

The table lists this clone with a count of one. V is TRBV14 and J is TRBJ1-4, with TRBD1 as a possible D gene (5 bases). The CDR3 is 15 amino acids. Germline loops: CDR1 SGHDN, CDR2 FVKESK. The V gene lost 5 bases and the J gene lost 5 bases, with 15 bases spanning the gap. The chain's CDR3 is CASSSSGTENEKLFF. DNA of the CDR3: TGTGCCAGCAGCTCTAGCGGGACTGAGAATGAAAAACTGTTTTTT.

This CDR3 is CASSLEVRGTTEAFF. The DNA for the CDR3 is TGTGCCAGCAGCTTAGAAGTTCGAGGTACCACTGAAGCTTTCTTT. The chain joins TRBV7-2 to TRBJ1-1; the D is unclear. The V end was cut by 1 base, the J end by 4 bases, with 13 bases between. This CDR3 comprises 15 residues. Germline lookup yields CDR1 SGHTA and CDR2 FQGNSA.

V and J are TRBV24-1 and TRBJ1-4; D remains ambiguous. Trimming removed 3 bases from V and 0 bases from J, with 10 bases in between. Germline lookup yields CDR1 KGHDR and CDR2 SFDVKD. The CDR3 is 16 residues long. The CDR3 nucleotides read TGTGCCACCAGTGATGCGCGGGCAGCAACTAATGAAAAACTGTTTTTT. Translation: CATSDARAATNEKLFF.

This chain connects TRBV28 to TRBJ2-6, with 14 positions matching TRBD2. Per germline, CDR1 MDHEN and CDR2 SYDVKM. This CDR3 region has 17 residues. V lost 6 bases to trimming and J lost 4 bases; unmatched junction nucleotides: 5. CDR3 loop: CASRKGLAGVGANVLTF. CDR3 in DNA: TGTGCCAGCAGGAAGGGACTAGCGGGAGTCGGGGCCAACGTCCTGACTTTC.

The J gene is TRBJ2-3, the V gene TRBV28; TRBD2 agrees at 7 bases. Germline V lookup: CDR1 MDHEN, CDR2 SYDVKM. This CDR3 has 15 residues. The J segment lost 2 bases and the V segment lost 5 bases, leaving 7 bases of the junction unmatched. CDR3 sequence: CASSPASGYTDTQYF. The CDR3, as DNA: TGTGCCAGCAGTCCCGCTAGCGGTTACACAGATACGCAGTATTTT.

The CDR3 DNA follows: TGTGCCAGCAGCTTAGGTTCTTATGGCTACACCTTC. As protein: CASSLGSYGYTF. The chain couples TRBV11-2 to TRBJ1-2; D ambiguous. The CDR3 extends over 12 amino acids. V lost 1 base to trimming and J lost 5 bases, with 5 bases between them. CDR1 SGHAT and CDR2 FQNNGV come from the germline V gene.

DNA for the CDR3: TGTGCCAGCTCACCCCTGACCGGGCAGGGTTCTGAAGCTTTCTTT. Amino acids: CASSPLTGQGSEAFF. This chain links TRBV18 with TRBJ1-1; a possible D gene is TRBD1 (5 bases). The CDR3 is 15 residues long. Trimming shortened V by 3 bases and J by 6 bases, and 17 bases separated the two germline ends. The V gene's germline CDR1 is KGHSH and CDR2 LQKENI.

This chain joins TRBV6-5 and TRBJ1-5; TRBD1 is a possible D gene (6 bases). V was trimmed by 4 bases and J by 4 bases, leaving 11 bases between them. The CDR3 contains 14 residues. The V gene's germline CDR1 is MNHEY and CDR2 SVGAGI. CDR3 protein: CASSFTGLNQPQHF. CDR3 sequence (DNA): TGTGCCAGCAGTTTTACAGGGTTAAATCAGCCCCAGCATTTT.

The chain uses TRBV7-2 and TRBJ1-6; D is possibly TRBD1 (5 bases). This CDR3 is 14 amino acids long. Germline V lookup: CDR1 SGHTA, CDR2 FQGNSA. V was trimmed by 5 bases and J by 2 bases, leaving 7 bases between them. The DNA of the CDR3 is TGTGCCAGCAGCAAGGGGACCTATAATTCACCCCTCCACTTT. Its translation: CASSKGTYNSPLHF.

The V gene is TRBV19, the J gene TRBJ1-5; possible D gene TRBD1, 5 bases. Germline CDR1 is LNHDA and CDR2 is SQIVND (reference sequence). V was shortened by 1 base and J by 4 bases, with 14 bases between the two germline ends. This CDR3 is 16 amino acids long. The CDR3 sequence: CASSIAGGVKNQPQHF. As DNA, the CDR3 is TGTGCCAGTAGTATAGCGGGAGGGGTTAAAAATCAGCCCCAGCATTTT.

CDR3 sequence: CASSLGRLKTYNEQFF. The CDR3 coding sequence is TGTGCCAGCAGCTTAGGCAGGCTGAAAACCTACAATGAGCAGTTCTTC. The genes are TRBV7-2 and TRBJ2-1; D gene uncertain. The V and J ends lost 1 base and 2 bases respectively, with 12 bases between them. The CDR3 spans 16 residues. CDR1 and CDR2 from the germline V gene are SGHTA and FQGNSA.

In nucleotides, the CDR3 is TGTGCCAGCAGCTTAGGGCGTAGCGGGAGGGTTTACGAGCAGTACTTC. Amino acid sequence: CASSLGRSGRVYEQYF. The chain recombines TRBV7-8 with TRBJ2-7; 11 positions match TRBD2. Germline CDR1 SGHVS, CDR2 FQNEAQ. The CDR3 is made up of 16 amino acids. With V trimmed by 1 base and J by 4 bases, 6 bases remained unmatched.

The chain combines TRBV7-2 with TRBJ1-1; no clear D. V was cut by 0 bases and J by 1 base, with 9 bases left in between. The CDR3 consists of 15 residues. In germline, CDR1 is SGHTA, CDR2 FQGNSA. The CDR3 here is CASSLAGVENTEAFF. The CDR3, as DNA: TGTGCCAGCAGCTTAGCCGGGGTGGAGAACACTGAAGCTTTCTTT.

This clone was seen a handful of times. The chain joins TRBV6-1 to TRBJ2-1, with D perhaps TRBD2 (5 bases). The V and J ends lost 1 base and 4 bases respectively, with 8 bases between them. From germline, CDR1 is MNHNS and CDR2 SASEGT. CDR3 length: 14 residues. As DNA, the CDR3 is TGTGCCAGCAGTGAAGTCGAGGGTTACAATGAGCAGTTCTTC. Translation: CASSEVEGYNEQFF.

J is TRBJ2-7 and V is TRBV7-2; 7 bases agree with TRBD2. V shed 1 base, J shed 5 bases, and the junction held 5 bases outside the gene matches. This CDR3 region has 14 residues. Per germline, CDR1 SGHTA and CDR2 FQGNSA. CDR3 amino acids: CASSLGPSGNEQYF. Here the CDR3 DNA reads TGTGCCAGCAGCTTAGGGCCTAGCGGCAACGAGCAGTACTTC.

The CDR3 spells CASSQSGLAGLNTQYF. The CDR3 nucleotides read TGCGCCAGCAGCCAATCGGGACTAGCGGGGCTCAATACGCAGTATTTT. J is TRBJ2-3 and V is TRBV4-3; 13 bases are a match to TRBD2. J gave up 7 bases and V 2 bases, and 6 bases lay outside the gene matches. The CDR3 has 16 amino acids. CDR1 and CDR2 from the germline V gene are LGHNA and YSLEER.

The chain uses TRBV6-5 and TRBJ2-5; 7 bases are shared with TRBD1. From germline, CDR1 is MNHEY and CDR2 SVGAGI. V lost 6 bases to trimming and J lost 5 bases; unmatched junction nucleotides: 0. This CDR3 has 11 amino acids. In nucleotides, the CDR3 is TGTGCCAGCAGGACAGGGGAGACCCAGTACTTC. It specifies CASRTGETQYF.

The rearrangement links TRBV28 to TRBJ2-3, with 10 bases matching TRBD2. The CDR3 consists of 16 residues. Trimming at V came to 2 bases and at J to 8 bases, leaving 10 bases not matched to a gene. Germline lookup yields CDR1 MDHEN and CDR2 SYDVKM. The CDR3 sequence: CASSLVAGGSKGTQYF. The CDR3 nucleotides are TGTGCCAGCAGTTTAGTAGCGGGGGGTAGCAAAGGTACGCAGTATTTT.

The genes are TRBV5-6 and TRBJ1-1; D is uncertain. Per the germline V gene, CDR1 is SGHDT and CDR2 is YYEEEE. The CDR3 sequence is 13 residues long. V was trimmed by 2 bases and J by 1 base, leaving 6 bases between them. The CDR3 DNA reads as TGTGCCAGCAGCTTAGCAGGGAACACTGAAGCTTTCTTT. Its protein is CASSLAGNTEAFF.